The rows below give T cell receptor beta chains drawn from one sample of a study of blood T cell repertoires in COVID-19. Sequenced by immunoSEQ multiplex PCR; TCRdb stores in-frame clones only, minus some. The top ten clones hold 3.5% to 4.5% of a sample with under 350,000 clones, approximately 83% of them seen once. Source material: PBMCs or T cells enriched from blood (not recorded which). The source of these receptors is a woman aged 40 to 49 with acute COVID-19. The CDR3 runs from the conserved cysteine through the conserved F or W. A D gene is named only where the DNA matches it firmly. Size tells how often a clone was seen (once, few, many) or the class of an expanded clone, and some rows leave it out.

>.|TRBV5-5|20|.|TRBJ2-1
CASSLFADLPGWSSYNEQFF
TGTGCCAGCAGCTTGTTCGCAGATCTACCCGGCTGGAGCTCCTACAATGAGCAGTTCTTC
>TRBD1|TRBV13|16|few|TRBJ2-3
CASRPGTGASTDTQYF
TGTGCCAGCAGGCCAGGGACAGGGGCAAGCACAGATACGCAGTATTTT
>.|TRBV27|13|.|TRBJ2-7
CASKGSPLYEQYF
TGTGCCAGCAAGGGGTCGCCTCTCTACGAGCAGTACTTC
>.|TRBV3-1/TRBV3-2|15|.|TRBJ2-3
CASSPPVTSTDTQYF
TGTGCCAGCAGCCCCCCGGTTACTAGCACAGATACGCAGTATTTT
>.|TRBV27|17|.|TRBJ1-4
CATPLGAAGGSNEKLFF
TGTGCAACCCCGCTAGGGGCAGCGGGGGGCTCTAATGAAAAACTGTTTTTT
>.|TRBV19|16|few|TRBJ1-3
CASTDPRADSGNTIYF
TGTGCCAGCACAGACCCCAGGGCTGACTCTGGAAACACCATATATTTT
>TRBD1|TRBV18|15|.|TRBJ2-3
CASSPIQGALDTQYF
TGTGCCAGCTCACCCATACAGGGGGCACTAGATACGCAGTATTTT
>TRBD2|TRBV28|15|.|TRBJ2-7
CASKSLAGVIHEQYF
TGTGCCAGCAAGAGCCTAGCGGGAGTTATCCACGAGCAGTACTTC
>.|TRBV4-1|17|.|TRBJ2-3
CASSQDLERGARDTQYF
TGCGCCAGCAGCCAAGATCTTGAACGGGGGGCTAGAGATACGCAGTATTTT
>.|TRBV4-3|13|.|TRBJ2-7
CASSQKYPDEQYF
TGCGCCAGCAGCCAAAAATATCCAGACGAGCAGTACTTC
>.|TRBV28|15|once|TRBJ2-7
CASSRDPGHSYEQYF
TGTGCCAGCAGCCGCGATCCGGGACACTCCTACGAGCAGTACTTC
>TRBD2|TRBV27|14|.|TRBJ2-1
CASSLGTSGIGQFF
TGTGCCAGCAGCTTAGGGACTAGCGGCATTGGGCAGTTCTTC
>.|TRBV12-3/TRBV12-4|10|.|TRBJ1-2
CASGNTGMTF
TGTGCCAGCGGAAACACAGGGATGACCTTC
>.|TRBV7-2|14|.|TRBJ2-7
CASSDRKGSDEQYF
TGTGCCAGCAGCGACAGAAAGGGCTCCGACGAGCAGTACTTC
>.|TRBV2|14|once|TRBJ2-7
CASSGSRASGEQYF
TGTGCCAGCAGCGGGTCGAGGGCGTCTGGCGAGCAGTACTTC